This T cell receptor beta chain was captured in a study of T cell responses to AZD1222 COVID-19 vaccine. Overall study results and limits: Sampling captured repertoires only after the peak T cell response.

In regard to this clone: The antigen is not known.

This CDR3 comprises 16 residues. The junction had 9 bases not matched to a gene; V was cut back by 2 bases and J by 4 bases. Germline CDR1 and CDR2: KGHSH and LQKENI. Only in-frame clones appear in the TCRdb table, and some are missing; sequencing was by immunoSEQ multiplex PCR. The repertoire holds more than 140,000 clones, with more than 70% as singletons. This TCR came from an adult in good health. Sequenced here: peripheral blood, sampled on day 0 of AZD1222 vaccination. The chain is built from TRBV18 and TRBJ2-5, with 8 bases identical to TRBD2. The CDR3 protein is CASSPSGLAGGETQYF. CDR3 DNA: TGTGCCAGCTCACCATCGGGGCTAGCGGGCGGAGAGACCCAGTACTTC.